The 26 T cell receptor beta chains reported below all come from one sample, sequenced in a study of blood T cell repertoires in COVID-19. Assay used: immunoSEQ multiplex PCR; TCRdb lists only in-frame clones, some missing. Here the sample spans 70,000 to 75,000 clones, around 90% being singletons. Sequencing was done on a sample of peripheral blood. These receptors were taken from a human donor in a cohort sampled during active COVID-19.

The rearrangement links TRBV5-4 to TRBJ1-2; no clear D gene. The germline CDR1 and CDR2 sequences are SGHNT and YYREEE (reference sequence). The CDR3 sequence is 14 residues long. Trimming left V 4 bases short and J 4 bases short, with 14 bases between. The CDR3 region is CASSRSGVSYGYTF. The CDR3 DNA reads TGTGCCAGCAGCCGCTCCGGGGTCTCCTATGGCTACACCTTC. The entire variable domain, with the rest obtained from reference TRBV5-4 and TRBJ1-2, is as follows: ETGVTQSPTHLIKTRGQQVTLRCSSQSGHNTVSWYQQALGQGPQFIFQYYREEENGRGNFPPRFSGLQFPNYSSELNVNALELDDSALYLCASSRSGVSYGYTFGSGTRLTVV.

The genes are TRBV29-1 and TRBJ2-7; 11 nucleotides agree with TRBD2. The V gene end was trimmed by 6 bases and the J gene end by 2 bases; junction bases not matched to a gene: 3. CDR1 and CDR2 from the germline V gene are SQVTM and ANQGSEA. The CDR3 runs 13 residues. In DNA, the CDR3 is TGCAGCGTCTCGACTAGCGGGACCTACGAGCAGTACTTC. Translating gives CSVSTSGTYEQYF.

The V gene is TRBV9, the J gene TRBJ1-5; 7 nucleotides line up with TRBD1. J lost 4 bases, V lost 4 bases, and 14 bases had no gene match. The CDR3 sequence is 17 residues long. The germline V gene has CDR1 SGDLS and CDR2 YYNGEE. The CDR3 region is CASSLYRQGGGNQPQHF. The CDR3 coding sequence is TGTGCCAGCAGCCTGTACCGACAGGGTGGGGGGAATCAGCCCCAGCATTTT. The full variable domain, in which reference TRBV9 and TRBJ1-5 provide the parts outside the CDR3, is DSGVTQTPKHLITATGQRVTLRCSPRSGDLSVYWYQQSLDQGLQFLIQYYNGEERAKGNILERFSAQQFPDLHSELNLSSLELGDSALYFCASSLYRQGGGNQPQHFGDGTRLSIL.

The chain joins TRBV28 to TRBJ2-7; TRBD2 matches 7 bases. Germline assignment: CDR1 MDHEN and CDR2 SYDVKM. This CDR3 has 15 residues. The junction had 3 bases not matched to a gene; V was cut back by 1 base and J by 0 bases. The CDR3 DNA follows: TGTGCCAGCAGTTTATCGCCTAGCGGCTCCTACGAGCAGTACTTC. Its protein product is CASSLSPSGSYEQYF.

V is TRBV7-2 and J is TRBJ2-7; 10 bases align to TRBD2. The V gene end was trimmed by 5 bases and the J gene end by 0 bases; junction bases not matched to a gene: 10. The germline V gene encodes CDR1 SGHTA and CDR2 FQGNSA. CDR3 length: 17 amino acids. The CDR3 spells CASSPGWVAGGSYEQYF. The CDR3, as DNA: TGTGCCAGCAGCCCCGGGTGGGTAGCGGGAGGCTCCTACGAGCAGTACTTC.

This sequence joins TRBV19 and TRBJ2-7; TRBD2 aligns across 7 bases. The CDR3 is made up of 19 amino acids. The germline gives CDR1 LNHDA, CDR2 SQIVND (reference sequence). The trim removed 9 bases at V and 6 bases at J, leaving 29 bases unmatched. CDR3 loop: CARGPWGYGAGAYSVEQYF. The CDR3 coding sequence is TGTGCCAGGGGGCCGTGGGGCTATGGCGCGGGAGCATATTCGGTCGAGCAGTACTTC.

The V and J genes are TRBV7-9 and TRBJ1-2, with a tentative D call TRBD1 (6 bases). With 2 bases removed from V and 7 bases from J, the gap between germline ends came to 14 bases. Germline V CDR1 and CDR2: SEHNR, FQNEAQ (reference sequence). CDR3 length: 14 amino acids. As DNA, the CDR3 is TGTGCCAGCAGCTTAAGCCAGGGGTTGAGTGGCTACACCTTC. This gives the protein CASSLSQGLSGYTF.

The CDR3 region is CASRPGQNRTSGNTIYF. The CDR3 region has the DNA TGTGCCAGCAGACCGGGACAGAATCGAACCTCTGGAAACACCATATATTTT. V gene TRBV25-1 combines with J gene TRBJ1-3; 7 bases are shared with TRBD1. The germline gives CDR1 MGHDK, CDR2 SYGVNS. The CDR3 runs to 17 residues. Trimming cost V 6 bases and J 0 bases; bases outside gene matches: 11.

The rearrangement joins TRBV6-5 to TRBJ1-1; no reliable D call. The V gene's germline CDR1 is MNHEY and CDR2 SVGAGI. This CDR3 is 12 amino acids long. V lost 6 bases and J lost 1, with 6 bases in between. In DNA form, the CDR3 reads TGTGCCAGCAGGGGAGCGAACACTGAAGCTTTCTTT. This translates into CASRGANTEAFF.

The CDR3 bases are TGTGCCAGCAGCTCCCCCGGGACAGGGGACTATGGCTACACCTTC. Its protein is CASSSPGTGDYGYTF. The chain carries TRBV28 and TRBJ1-2; the match to TRBD1 covers 10 bases. V dropped 6 bases and J dropped 3; count of bases not matched to a gene: 7. The CDR3 length is 15 residues. From germline, CDR1 is MDHEN and CDR2 SYDVKM.

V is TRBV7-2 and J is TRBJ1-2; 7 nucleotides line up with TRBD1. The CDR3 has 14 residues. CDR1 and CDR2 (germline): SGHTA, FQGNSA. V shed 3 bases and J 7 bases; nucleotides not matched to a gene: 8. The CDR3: CASSFGQVGSGYTF. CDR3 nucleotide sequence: TGTGCCAGCAGCTTTGGACAGGTTGGATCTGGCTACACCTTC.

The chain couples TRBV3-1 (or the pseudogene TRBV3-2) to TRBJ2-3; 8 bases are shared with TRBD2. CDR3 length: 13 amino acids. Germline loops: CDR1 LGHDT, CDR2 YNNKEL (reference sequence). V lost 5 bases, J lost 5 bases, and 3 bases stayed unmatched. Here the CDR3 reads CASSGRGGDTQYF. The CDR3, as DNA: TGTGCCAGCAGCGGACGGGGGGGAGATACGCAGTATTTT.

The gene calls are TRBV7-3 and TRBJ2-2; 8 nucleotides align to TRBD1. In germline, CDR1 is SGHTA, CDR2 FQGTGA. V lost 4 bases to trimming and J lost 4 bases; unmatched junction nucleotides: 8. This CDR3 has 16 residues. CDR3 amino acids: CASSSPGQGPTGELFF. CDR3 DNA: TGTGCCAGCAGCTCGCCTGGACAGGGACCCACCGGGGAGCTGTTTTTT.

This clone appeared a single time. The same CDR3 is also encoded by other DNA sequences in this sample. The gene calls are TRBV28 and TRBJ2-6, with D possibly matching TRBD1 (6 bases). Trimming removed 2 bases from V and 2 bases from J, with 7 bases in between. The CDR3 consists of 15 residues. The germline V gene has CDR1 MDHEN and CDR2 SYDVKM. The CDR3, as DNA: TGTGCCAGCAGTTTAGGGGGCGCTGGGGCCAACGTCCTGACTTTC. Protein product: CASSLGGAGANVLTF.

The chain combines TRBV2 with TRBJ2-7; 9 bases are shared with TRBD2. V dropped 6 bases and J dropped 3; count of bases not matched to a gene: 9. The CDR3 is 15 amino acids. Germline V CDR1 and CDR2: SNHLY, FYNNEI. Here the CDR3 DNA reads TGTGCCAGCAGAGAAAGTAGGACTAGCGACTACGAGCAGTACTTC. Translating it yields CASRESRTSDYEQYF.

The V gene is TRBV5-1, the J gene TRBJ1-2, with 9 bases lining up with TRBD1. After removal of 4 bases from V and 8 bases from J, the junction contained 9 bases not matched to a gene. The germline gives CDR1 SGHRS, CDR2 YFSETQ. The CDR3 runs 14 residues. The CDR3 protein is CASSRDRDRDGYTF. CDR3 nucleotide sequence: TGCGCCAGCAGCAGAGACCGGGACAGGGACGGCTACACCTTC.

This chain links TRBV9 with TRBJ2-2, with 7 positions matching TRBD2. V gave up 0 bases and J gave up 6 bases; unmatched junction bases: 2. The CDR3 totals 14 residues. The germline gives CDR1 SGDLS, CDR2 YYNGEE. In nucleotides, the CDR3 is TGTGCCAGCAGCGTAGATAGCGGGCCCGGGGAGCTGTTTTTT. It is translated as CASSVDSGPGELFF.

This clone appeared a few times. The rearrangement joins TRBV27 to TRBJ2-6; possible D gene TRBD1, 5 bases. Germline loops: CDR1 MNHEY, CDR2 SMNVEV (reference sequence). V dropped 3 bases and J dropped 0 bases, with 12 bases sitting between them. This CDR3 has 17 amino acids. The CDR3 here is CASSFSQGSSGANVLTF. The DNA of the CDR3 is TGTGCCAGCAGTTTCTCCCAGGGTAGCTCTGGGGCCAACGTCCTGACTTTC. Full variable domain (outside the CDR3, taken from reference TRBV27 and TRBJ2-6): EAQVTQNPRYLITVTGKKLTVTCSQNMNHEYMSWYRQDPGLGLRQIYYSMNVEVTDKGDVPEGYKVSRKEKRNFPLILESPSPNQTSLYFCASSFSQGSSGANVLTFGAGSRLTVL.

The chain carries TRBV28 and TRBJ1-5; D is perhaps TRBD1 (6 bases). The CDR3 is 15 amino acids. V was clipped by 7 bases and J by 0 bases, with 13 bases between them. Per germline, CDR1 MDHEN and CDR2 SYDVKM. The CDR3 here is CASTRIGGSNQPQHF. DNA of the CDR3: TGTGCCAGCACCCGGATAGGGGGTAGCAATCAGCCCCAGCATTTT.

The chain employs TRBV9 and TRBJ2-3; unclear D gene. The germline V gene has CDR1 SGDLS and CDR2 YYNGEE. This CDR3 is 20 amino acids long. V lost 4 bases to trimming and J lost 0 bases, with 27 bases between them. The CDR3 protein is CASSRVTRPGVLSSTDTQYF. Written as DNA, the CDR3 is TGTGCCAGCAGCCGTGTGACAAGGCCAGGCGTCCTTTCTAGCACAGATACGCAGTATTTT.

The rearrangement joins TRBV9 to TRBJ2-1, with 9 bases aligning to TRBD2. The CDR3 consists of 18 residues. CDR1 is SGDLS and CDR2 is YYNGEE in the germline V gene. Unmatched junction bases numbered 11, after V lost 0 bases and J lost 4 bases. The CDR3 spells CASSVEKMGGRGYNEQFF. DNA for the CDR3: TGTGCCAGCAGCGTAGAAAAAATGGGCGGGAGGGGGTACAATGAGCAGTTCTTC.

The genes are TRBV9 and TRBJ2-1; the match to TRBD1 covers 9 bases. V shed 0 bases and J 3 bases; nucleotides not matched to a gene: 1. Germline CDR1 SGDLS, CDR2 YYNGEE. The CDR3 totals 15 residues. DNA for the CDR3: TGTGCCAGCAGCGTAGTGACAGGGGGCTACAATGAGCAGTTCTTC. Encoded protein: CASSVVTGGYNEQFF.

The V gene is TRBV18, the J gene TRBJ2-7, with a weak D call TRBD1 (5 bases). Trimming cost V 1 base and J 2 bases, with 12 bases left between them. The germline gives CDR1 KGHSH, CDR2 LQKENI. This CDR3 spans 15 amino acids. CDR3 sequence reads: CASSPQAVQAYEQYF. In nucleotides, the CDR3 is TGTGCCAGCTCACCACAGGCGGTACAGGCCTACGAGCAGTACTTC.

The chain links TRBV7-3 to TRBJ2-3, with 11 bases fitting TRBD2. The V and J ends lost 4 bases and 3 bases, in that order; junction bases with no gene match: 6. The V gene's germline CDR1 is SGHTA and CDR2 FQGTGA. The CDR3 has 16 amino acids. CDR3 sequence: CASSSGLAGGTDTQYF. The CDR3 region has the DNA TGTGCCAGCAGCTCCGGGCTAGCGGGAGGAACAGATACGCAGTATTTT.

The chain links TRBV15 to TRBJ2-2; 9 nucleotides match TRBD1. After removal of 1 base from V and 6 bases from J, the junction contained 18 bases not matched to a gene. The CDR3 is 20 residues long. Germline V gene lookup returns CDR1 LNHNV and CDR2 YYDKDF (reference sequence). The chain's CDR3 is CATSRGLGTGTFWKPGELFF. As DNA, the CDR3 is TGTGCCACCAGCAGAGGATTGGGGACAGGGACTTTTTGGAAACCCGGGGAGCTGTTTTTT.

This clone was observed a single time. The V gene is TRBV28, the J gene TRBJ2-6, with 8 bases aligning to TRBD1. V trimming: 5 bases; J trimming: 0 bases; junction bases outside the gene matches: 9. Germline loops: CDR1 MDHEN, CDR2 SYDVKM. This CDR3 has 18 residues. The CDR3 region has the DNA TGTGCCAGCAGTAGGTCGGGACAGGCCCCCTCTGGGGCCAACGTCCTGACTTTC. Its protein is CASSRSGQAPSGANVLTF.